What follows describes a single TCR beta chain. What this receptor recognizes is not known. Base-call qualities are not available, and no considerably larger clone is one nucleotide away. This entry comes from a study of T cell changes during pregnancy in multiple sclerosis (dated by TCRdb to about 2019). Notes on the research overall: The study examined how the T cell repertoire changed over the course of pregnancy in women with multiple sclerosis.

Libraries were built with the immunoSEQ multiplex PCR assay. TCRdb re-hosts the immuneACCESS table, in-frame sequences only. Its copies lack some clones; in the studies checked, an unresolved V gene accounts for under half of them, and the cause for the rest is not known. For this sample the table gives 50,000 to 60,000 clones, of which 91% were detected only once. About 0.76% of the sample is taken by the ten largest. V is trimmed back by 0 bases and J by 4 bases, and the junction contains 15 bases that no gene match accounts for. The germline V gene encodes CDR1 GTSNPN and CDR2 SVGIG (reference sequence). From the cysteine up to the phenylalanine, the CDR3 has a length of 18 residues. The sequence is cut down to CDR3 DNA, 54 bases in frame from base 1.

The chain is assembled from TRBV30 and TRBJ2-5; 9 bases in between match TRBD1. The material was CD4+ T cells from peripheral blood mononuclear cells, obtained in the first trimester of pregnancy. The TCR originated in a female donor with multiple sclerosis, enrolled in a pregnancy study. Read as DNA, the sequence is TGTGCCTGGAGTGTAACTTCCCCAGGACAGGGGTTTTTAGAGACCCAGTACTTC. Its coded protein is CAWSVTSPGQGFLETQYF. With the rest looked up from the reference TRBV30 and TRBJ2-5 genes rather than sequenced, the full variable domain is SQTIHQWPATLVQPVGSPLSLECTVEGTSNPNLYWYRQAAGRGLQLLFYSVGIGQISSEVPQNLSASRPQDRQFILSSKKLLLSDSGFYLCAWSVTSPGQGFLETQYFGPGTRLLVL.